This T cell receptor beta chain was documented in a study of T-cell memory formation after mild COVID-19. Study-wide context: TCR clusters showed largely donor specificity.

Sample barcodes and UMIs were carried by the TCR alpha and TCR beta cDNA libraries that 5'RACE generated with constant-segment primers. TCRdb used MiXCR to reprocess the 5' RACE reads, holding one entry per CDR3 protein. The data contain around 340,000 distinct CDR3 sequences, 13% to 15% of them seen just once; the ten biggest clones take up roughly 22%. CDR1 is DFQATT, CDR2 SNEGSKA, per germline (reference sequence). Unmatched junction bases numbered 12, after V lost 1 base and J lost 9 bases. The CDR3 covers 14 residues. The chain carries TRBV20-1 and TRBJ2-7, with 7 nucleotides matching TRBD1. The sequenced sample consisted of PBMCs or a T cell subset sorted from them (not recorded which). The TCR sequence derives from a young man who had mild COVID-19 (a few samples of this study predate the infection). Cell type and time point are not known. CDR3 nucleotide sequence: TGCAGTGCTAGAGGGAACAGGGGCCTGGGTGGGCAGTACTTC. It specifies CSARGNRGLGGQYF.